This passage covers 28 T cell receptor beta chains from one sample sequenced in a study of shared clonotypes between healthy human individuals. TCRdb keeps only in-frame clones here, not all; method: immunoSEQ multiplex PCR. In the table there are more than 900,000 clones, around 82% of which are singletons. The sequenced sample was memory CD4+ T cells from PBMCs. As to subset: CD45RA-negative fraction. These receptors were collected from a man aged 18 to 35 in good health. Some clones in this sample may be carry-over from other donors' samples.

V gene TRBV2 combines with J gene TRBJ1-5; D uncertain. The CDR3 runs 13 residues. CDR1 and CDR2 from the germline V gene are SNHLY and FYNNEI. CDR3 residues: CATSLDRDQPQHF. The CDR3 DNA is TGTGCTACCAGCCTGGACCGCGATCAGCCCCAGCATTTT.

The chain joins TRBV21-1 to TRBJ2-7. TRBV21-1 is a pseudogene. CDR3 size: 15 residues. DNA for the CDR3: TGTGCCAGCAGCAAAGTTAGGCGCCCTACCTACGAGCAGTACTTC. It codes for CASSKVRRPTYEQYF.

This clone has a handful of counts. V and J are TRBV5-6 and TRBJ1-4; D is ambiguous. Between the trimmed V and J ends, which lost 2 bases and 7 bases, there was a span of 6 bases. Germline CDR1 is SGHDT and CDR2 is YYEEEE. The CDR3 is 12 amino acids. The CDR3 bases are TGTGCCAGCAGCTTAGGTGGTGAAAAACTGTTTTTT. This gives the protein CASSLGGEKLFF.

V and J are TRBV15 and TRBJ2-1; 7 bases map to TRBD1. The V gene end was trimmed by 3 bases and the J gene end by 10 bases; junction bases not matched to a gene: 6. The germline V gene encodes CDR1 LNHNV and CDR2 YYDKDF (reference sequence). The CDR3 spans 13 residues. The CDR3 DNA is TGTGCCACCAGCAGGCTACAGGGGTTCGAGCAGTTCTTC. Amino acids: CATSRLQGFEQFF.

This clone has a single count. The V gene is TRBV6-5, the J gene TRBJ1-3, with 7 bases lining up with TRBD1. This CDR3 has 13 amino acids. The V gene end was trimmed by 6 bases and the J gene end by 1 base; junction bases not matched to a gene: 0. The V gene's germline CDR1 is MNHEY and CDR2 SVGAGI. CDR3 loop: CASRTGSGNTIYF. In DNA form, the CDR3 reads TGTGCCAGCAGGACAGGGTCTGGAAACACCATATATTTT.

The rearrangement links TRBV28 to TRBJ2-3, with 10 positions matching TRBD2. Unmatched junction bases numbered 5, after V lost 10 bases and J lost 1 base. There are 14 residues in the CDR3. Germline loops: CDR1 MDHEN, CDR2 SYDVKM. The CDR3 protein is CATWLAGGTDTQYF. CDR3 in DNA: TGTGCCACCTGGCTAGCGGGAGGCACAGATACGCAGTATTTT. The complete variable domain, with remaining parts taken from reference TRBV28 and TRBJ2-3, reads DVKVTQSSRYLVKRTGEKVFLECVQDMDHENMFWYRQDPGLGLRLIYFSYDVKMKEKGDIPEGYSVSREKKERFSLILESASTNQTSMYLCATWLAGGTDTQYFGPGTRLTVL.

Comment on this clone: This specimen includes other DNA sequences encoding the same CDR3. The chain uses TRBV7-2 and TRBJ2-1, with D uncertain. CDR3 size: 14 residues. V was trimmed by 2 bases and J by 0 bases, leaving 5 bases between them. The V gene's germline CDR1 is SGHTA and CDR2 FQGNSA. In DNA form, the CDR3 reads TGTGCCAGCAGCTTAAGAGCCTCCTACAATGAGCAGTTCTTC. Its protein product is CASSLRASYNEQFF.

About this clone: Other DNA sequences in the sample encode the same CDR3. V usage is TRBV2 and J usage is TRBJ2-7; D is unresolved. The V and J ends lost 5 bases and 0 bases respectively, with 5 bases between them. The CDR3 runs 12 residues. Germline CDR1 SNHLY, CDR2 FYNNEI. The DNA of the CDR3 is TGTGCCAGCAGTCCGAGCTCCTACGAGCAGTACTTC. Its protein is CASSPSSYEQYF.

The CDR3 reads CASSEAGLNEQFF. CDR3 DNA sequence: TGCGCCAGCAGTGAGGCCGGCCTCAATGAGCAGTTCTTC. The chain links TRBV10-1 to TRBJ2-1; D is unresolved. V was shortened by 2 bases and J by 6 bases, with 8 bases between the two germline ends. Per germline, CDR1 WNHNN and CDR2 SYGVQD (reference sequence). The CDR3 runs to 13 residues.

The rearrangement joins TRBV7-6 to TRBJ2-2; 7 bases fit TRBD2. Trimming at V came to 2 bases and at J to 7 bases, leaving 4 bases not matched to a gene. Germline V lookup: CDR1 SGHVS, CDR2 FNYEAQ. The CDR3 has 14 residues. CDR3 residues: CASSLTGGNGELFF. The DNA of the CDR3 is TGTGCCAGCAGCTTAACCGGGGGGAACGGGGAGCTGTTTTTT.

J is TRBJ2-7 and V is TRBV28; TRBD2 matches at 10 bases. V lost 5 bases and J lost 0; bases outside the gene matches: 4. The length of the CDR3 is 15 residues. Germline CDR1 MDHEN, CDR2 SYDVKM. This CDR3 is CASSQWTSGSYEQYF. For the CDR3, the DNA is TGTGCCAGCAGTCAGTGGACTAGCGGCTCCTACGAGCAGTACTTC.

In the case of this clone: Distinct nucleotide sequences in the sample also encode this CDR3. V usage is TRBV6-1 and J usage is TRBJ2-3, with a tentative D call TRBD2 (6 bases). V lost 4 bases to trimming and J lost 1 base, with 6 bases between them. Germline values: CDR1 MNHNS, CDR2 SASEGT. There are 13 residues in the CDR3. In DNA form, the CDR3 reads TGTGCCAGCAGTGTAGCGGGCACAGATACGCAGTATTTT. It codes for CASSVAGTDTQYF.

The table lists this clone with a few counts. V gene TRBV6-6 combines with J gene TRBJ1-3, with D possibly matching TRBD1 (6 bases). The CDR3 length is 15 residues. Trimming took 4 bases from V and 3 from J, leaving 13 bases between them. Per germline, CDR1 MNHNY and CDR2 SVGAGI (reference sequence). CDR3 amino acids: CASSFLGGVGNTIYF. In DNA, the CDR3 is TGTGCCAGCAGTTTTTTGGGGGGCGTTGGAAACACCATATATTTT.

The genes are TRBV4-3 and TRBJ2-3, with 7 bases aligning to TRBD1. Per germline, CDR1 LGHNA and CDR2 YSLEER. This CDR3 region has 17 residues. V shed 0 bases, J shed 4 bases, and the junction held 10 bases outside the gene matches. CDR3 nucleotides: TGCGCCAGCAGCCAAGAGGTGAGACAGGGAGTCCCAGATACGCAGTATTTT. It yields the protein CASSQEVRQGVPDTQYF.

This chain connects TRBV4-2 to TRBJ2-3; possibly TRBD1 for D (5 bases). The CDR3 loop spans 15 amino acids. Trimming removed 0 bases at V and 2 bases at J, with 9 bases between. Per the germline V gene, CDR1 is LGHNA and CDR2 is YNFKEQ. The CDR3 DNA reads TGTGCCAGCAGCCAAGACCCGACAGTCACAGATACGCAGTATTTT. It yields the protein CASSQDPTVTDTQYF.

The chain uses TRBV27 and TRBJ2-3, with D tentatively TRBD2 (6 bases). The CDR3 extends over 15 amino acids. Trimming cost V 0 bases and J 2 bases, with 9 bases left between them. Germline assignment: CDR1 MNHEY and CDR2 SMNVEV (reference sequence). As DNA, the CDR3 is TGTGCCAGCAGTTTATCGGAGGGCCACACAGATACGCAGTATTTT. Its protein product is CASSLSEGHTDTQYF.

V usage is TRBV9 and J usage is TRBJ2-5, with 9 positions matching TRBD2. The ends lost 4 bases at V and 5 bases at J; junction bases unmatched: 15. CDR1 and CDR2 (germline): SGDLS, YYNGEE. CDR3 length: 17 amino acids. CDR3 loop: CASSPVGASGMGETQYF. DNA for the CDR3: TGTGCCAGCAGCCCCGTCGGAGCTAGCGGGATGGGGGAGACCCAGTACTTC.

The genes are TRBV6-1 and TRBJ2-4, with TRBD1 matching over 8 bases. CDR3 length: 14 residues. Trimming removed 3 bases from V and 6 bases from J; junction bases left unmatched: 4. Germline-derived CDR1 and CDR2 are MNHNS and SASEGT. CDR3 region: CASSETGQVNIQYF. The DNA of the CDR3 is TGTGCCAGCAGTGAGACGGGACAGGTAAACATTCAGTACTTC.

V and J are TRBV29-1 and TRBJ1-2; maybe TRBD1 (5 bases). This CDR3 has 10 amino acids. Germline V CDR1 and CDR2: SQVTM, ANQGSEA. With 7 bases removed from V and 7 bases from J, the gap between germline ends came to 10 bases. The CDR3 spells CSAWTLGYTF. CDR3 nucleotides: TGCAGCGCTTGGACACTTGGCTACACCTTC.

This clone appeared a few times. The chain recombines TRBV10-2 with TRBJ1-1; D is unclear. Trimming removed 0 bases at V and 3 bases at J, with 5 bases between. Per germline, CDR1 WSHSY and CDR2 SAAADI. This CDR3 contains 13 residues. The CDR3 sequence: CASSESGYTEAFF. CDR3 DNA sequence: TGCGCCAGCAGTGAGTCGGGGTACACTGAAGCTTTCTTT.

CDR3 amino acids: CASSLSGRGGEKLFF. CDR3 nucleotides: TGTGCCAGCAGCTTATCGGGCAGGGGAGGCGAAAAACTGTTTTTT. This chain uses TRBV7-9 with TRBJ1-4; a weak D match, TRBD1 (6 bases). The V gene's germline CDR1 is SEHNR and CDR2 FQNEAQ (reference sequence). V lost 2 bases and J lost 8, with 15 bases in between. The CDR3 has 15 amino acids.

The V call is TRBV9, the J call TRBJ2-3; D gene unclear. The CDR3 has 13 residues. V lost 2 bases to trimming and J lost 4 bases, with 8 bases between them. CDR1 is SGDLS, CDR2 YYNGEE, per germline. This CDR3 reads CASSVGYADTQYF. In nucleotides, the CDR3 is TGTGCCAGCAGCGTTGGGTACGCAGATACGCAGTATTTT.

This clone showed up many times. The gene calls are TRBV2 and TRBJ2-3; 10 positions agree with TRBD2. Trimming took 11 bases from V and 0 from J; bases not matched to a gene: 5. This CDR3 spans 14 amino acids. Germline CDR1 and CDR2: SNHLY and FYNNEI. The CDR3 protein is CAGKREGSTDTQYF. The CDR3, as DNA: TGTGCCGGCAAGCGGGAGGGGAGCACAGATACGCAGTATTTT.

The chain recombines TRBV11-3 with TRBJ2-3; D unresolved. Germline V gene sequence: CDR1 SGHNT, CDR2 YENEEA. V lost 0 bases to trimming and J lost 2 bases, with 9 bases between them. The CDR3 length is 15 residues. In DNA form, the CDR3 reads TGTGCCAGCAGCTTAGACAGTACGGACACAGATACGCAGTATTTT. Translation: CASSLDSTDTDTQYF. Together with reference TRBV11-3 and TRBJ2-3, the CDR3 gives the full variable domain: EAGVVQSPRYKIIEKKQPVAFWCNPISGHNTLYWYLQNLGQGPELLIRYENEEAVDDSQLPKDRFSAERLKGVDSTLKIQPAELGDSAVYLCASSLDSTDTDTQYFGPGTRLTVL.

The chain is built from TRBV4-1 and TRBJ2-7; D may match TRBD1 or TRBD2 (5 bases each). The length of the CDR3 is 13 residues. Deletions cut 0 bases from V and 9 bases from J, with 12 bases between. Per germline, CDR1 MGHRA and CDR2 YSYEKL. CDR3 coding DNA: TGCGCCAGCAGCCAAGAATTGGGGGTCGGGCAGTACTTC. Protein sequence: CASSQELGVGQYF.

V usage is TRBV2 and J usage is TRBJ1-4, with D perhaps matching TRBD1 (6 bases). The germline CDR1 and CDR2 sequences are SNHLY and FYNNEI. The CDR3 length is 16 residues. Trimming removed 7 bases at V and 6 bases at J, with 21 bases between. The CDR3 loop reads CASKRETARGDEKLFF. Here the CDR3 DNA reads TGTGCCAGCAAAAGGGAAACCGCCAGGGGTGATGAAAAACTGTTTTTT.

This clone was recorded only once. V and J are TRBV4-3 and TRBJ1-5; 12 nucleotides agree with TRBD1. The V segment lost 1 base and the J segment 2 bases; nucleotides outside the gene matches: 6. The CDR3 runs 18 residues. Germline-derived CDR1 and CDR2 are LGHNA and YSLEER. The CDR3 DNA reads TGCGCCAGCAGCCAAGGGGACAGGGGGCGGAGGGGCAATCAGCCCCAGCATTTT. This translates into CASSQGDRGRRGNQPQHF.

About this clone: Other DNA sequences from this sample encode an identical CDR3 as well. The chain links TRBV28 to TRBJ1-2; no definite D call. CDR1 MDHEN and CDR2 SYDVKM come from the germline V gene. With 3 bases removed from V and 5 bases from J, the gap between germline ends came to 7 bases. This CDR3 contains 12 residues. This CDR3 is CASSFGQYGYTF. CDR3 DNA sequence: TGTGCCAGCAGTTTTGGTCAGTATGGCTACACCTTC.